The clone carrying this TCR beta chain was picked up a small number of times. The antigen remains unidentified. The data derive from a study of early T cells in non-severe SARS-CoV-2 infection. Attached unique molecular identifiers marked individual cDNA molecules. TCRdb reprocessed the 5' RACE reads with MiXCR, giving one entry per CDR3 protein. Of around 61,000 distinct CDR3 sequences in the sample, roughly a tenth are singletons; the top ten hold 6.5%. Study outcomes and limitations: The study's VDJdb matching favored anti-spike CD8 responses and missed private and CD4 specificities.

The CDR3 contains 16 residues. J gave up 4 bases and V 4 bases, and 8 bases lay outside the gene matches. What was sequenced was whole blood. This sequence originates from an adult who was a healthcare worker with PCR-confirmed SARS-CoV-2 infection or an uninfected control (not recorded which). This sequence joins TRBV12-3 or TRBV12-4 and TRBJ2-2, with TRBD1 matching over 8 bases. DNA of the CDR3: TGTGCCAGCAGTTCCCGGACAGGGAAAGGCACCGGGGAGCTGTTTTTT. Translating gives CASSSRTGKGTGELFF.